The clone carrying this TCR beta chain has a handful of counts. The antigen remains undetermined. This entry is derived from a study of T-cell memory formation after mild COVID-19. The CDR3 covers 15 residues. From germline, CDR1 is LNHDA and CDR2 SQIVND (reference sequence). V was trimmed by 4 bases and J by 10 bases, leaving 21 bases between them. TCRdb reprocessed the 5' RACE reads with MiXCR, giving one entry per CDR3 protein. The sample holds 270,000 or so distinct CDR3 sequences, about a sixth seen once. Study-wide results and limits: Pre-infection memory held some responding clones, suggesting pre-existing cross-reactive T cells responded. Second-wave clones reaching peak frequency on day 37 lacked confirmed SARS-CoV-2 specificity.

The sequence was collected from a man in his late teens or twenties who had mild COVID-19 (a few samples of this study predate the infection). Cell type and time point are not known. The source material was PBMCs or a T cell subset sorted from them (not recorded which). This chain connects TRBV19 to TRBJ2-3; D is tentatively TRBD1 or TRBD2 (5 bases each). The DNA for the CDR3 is TGTGCCAGTAGTAGCCTAGCAAACCCCACAGGATCGCAGTATTTT. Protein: CASSSLANPTGSQYF.